Below, 26 T cell receptor beta chains from the same sample are listed, as sequenced in a study of T cell responses to AZD1222 COVID-19 vaccine. Measured with immunoSEQ multiplex PCR; TCRdb has only the in-frame clones, and not every one. The repertoire includes roughly 140,000 clones, 88% of them detected once, and about 3% sits in the top ten. The sequencing used peripheral blood, collected 28 days after the second AZD1222 dose. These receptors came from an adult who received the AZD1222 COVID-19 vaccine.

The chain has TRBV28 and TRBJ2-7, with 9 bases that match TRBD1. The V gene end was trimmed by 6 bases and the J gene end by 3 bases; junction bases not matched to a gene: 9. There are 15 residues in the CDR3. The germline gives CDR1 MDHEN, CDR2 SYDVKM. The CDR3 DNA is TGTGCCAGCAGCCCCCCGGGACAGGGTGACTACGAGCAGTACTTC. Its translation: CASSPPGQGDYEQYF. Filled out from reference TRBV28 and TRBJ2-7, the complete variable domain reads DVKVTQSSRYLVKRTGEKVFLECVQDMDHENMFWYRQDPGLGLRLIYFSYDVKMKEKGDIPEGYSVSREKKERFSLILESASTNQTSMYLCASSPPGQGDYEQYFGPGTRLTVT.

This clone was seen a handful of times. The V gene is TRBV5-1, the J gene TRBJ2-7, with D possibly being TRBD1 or TRBD2 (6 bases each). The CDR3 covers 15 residues. The germline CDR1 and CDR2 sequences are SGHRS and YFSETQ. Between the trimmed V and J ends, which lost 4 bases and 6 bases, there was a span of 20 bases. Here the CDR3 reads CASSHVSGTGAEQYF. As DNA, the CDR3 is TGCGCCAGCAGCCATGTATCCGGGACGGGGGCCGAGCAGTACTTC.

The chain employs TRBV9 and TRBJ2-3, with 15 bases that match TRBD2. Germline values: CDR1 SGDLS, CDR2 YYNGEE. The CDR3 is 18 amino acids. Losses at the gene ends were 3 bases for V and 1 base for J; bases not matched to a gene: 6. This CDR3 reads CASSAGTSGGFGTDTQYF. CDR3 sequence (DNA): TGTGCCAGCAGCGCAGGGACTAGCGGGGGGTTTGGCACAGATACGCAGTATTTT.

To note about this clone: Other DNA sequences in this sample translate to the same CDR3. The J gene is TRBJ2-7, the V gene TRBV29-1; TRBD1 is a possible D gene (5 bases). Trimming removed 4 bases from V and 4 bases from J, with 11 bases in between. This CDR3 has 12 residues. The germline V gene encodes CDR1 SQVTM and CDR2 ANQGSEA. The CDR3 spells CSVGPRQYEQYF. Written as DNA, the CDR3 is TGCAGCGTTGGCCCCCGACAGTACGAGCAGTACTTC.

The chain uses TRBV6-5 and TRBJ2-2; possibly TRBD1 for D (5 bases). CDR1 MNHEY and CDR2 SVGAGI come from the germline V gene. The CDR3 totals 13 residues. V was trimmed by 8 bases and J by 0 bases, leaving 7 bases between them. CDR3 bases: TGTGCCAGCGAGGACACGAACACCGGGGAGCTGTTTTTT. Its protein is CASEDTNTGELFF.

This clone was recorded only once. The J gene is TRBJ1-5, the V gene TRBV4-1, with D perhaps matching TRBD1 (6 bases). In germline, CDR1 is MGHRA, CDR2 YSYEKL. CDR3 length equals 17 residues. V was pared by 0 bases and J by 1 base, with 13 bases between. CDR3 coding DNA: TGCGCCAGCAGCCAAGACTGGGGGGCGGGAAGCAATCAGCCCCAGCATTTT. Its protein product is CASSQDWGAGSNQPQHF.

The rearrangement links TRBV27 to TRBJ1-6, with a weak D call TRBD1 (5 bases). Trimming pared 5 bases from V and 5 bases from J, leaving 7 bases between. The CDR3 extends over 13 amino acids. Germline lookup yields CDR1 MNHEY and CDR2 SMNVEV (reference sequence). The CDR3 DNA reads as TGTGCCAGCAGTGTGACAGATAATTCACCCCTCCACTTT. Its translation is CASSVTDNSPLHF.

The chain uses TRBV9 and TRBJ1-1, with no clear D. V lost 10 bases and J lost 2, with 15 bases in between. CDR1 is SGDLS and CDR2 is YYNGEE in the germline V gene. CDR3 length: 13 amino acids. CDR3 loop: CAGGKEPNTEAFF. The DNA for the CDR3 is TGTGCCGGAGGGAAGGAGCCTAACACTGAAGCTTTCTTT.

The CDR3 loop is CASSFFHNIREAFF. Written as DNA, the CDR3 is TGTGCCAGCAGCTTTTTCCATAACATAAGGGAAGCTTTCTTT. The V gene is TRBV13, the J gene TRBJ1-1; D is unclear. This CDR3 has 14 amino acids. V was clipped by 3 bases and J by 8 bases, with 16 bases between them. Germline V CDR1 and CDR2: PRHDT, FYEKMQ (reference sequence).

The chain carries TRBV7-9 and TRBJ1-6; D may be TRBD1 (5 bases). The CDR3 consists of 14 residues. The V end was cut by 3 bases, the J end by 7 bases, with 10 bases between. Germline lookup yields CDR1 SEHNR and CDR2 FQNEAQ (reference sequence). DNA for the CDR3: TGTGCCAGCAGCTTCGGACAACCAAATTCACCCCTCCACTTT. Its protein is CASSFGQPNSPLHF.

This sequence joins TRBV18 and TRBJ1-5, with D hard to call. Germline V lookup: CDR1 KGHSH, CDR2 LQKENI. The length of the CDR3 is 13 residues. With 5 bases removed from V and 5 bases from J, the gap between germline ends came to 10 bases. This chain's CDR3 is CASSGIEDQPQHF. In DNA, the CDR3 is TGTGCCAGCTCAGGGATTGAGGATCAGCCCCAGCATTTT.

The chain employs TRBV11-2 and TRBJ2-3; 8 bases map to TRBD2. The CDR3 runs to 16 residues. Germline lookup yields CDR1 SGHAT and CDR2 FQNNGV. Trimming at V came to 5 bases and at J to 1 base, leaving 8 bases not matched to a gene. In DNA form, the CDR3 reads TGTGCCAGCAGCCGGACCGGGACTAGGGGCACAGATACGCAGTATTTT. The encoded protein is CASSRTGTRGTDTQYF.

The J gene is TRBJ2-5, the V gene TRBV6-5; possibly TRBD1 or TRBD2 for D (7 bases each). Between the trimmed V and J ends, which lost 8 bases and 5 bases, there was a span of 18 bases. The CDR3 is 14 residues long. Germline V gene lookup returns CDR1 MNHEY and CDR2 SVGAGI. The chain's CDR3 is CASGRPGGGETQYF. Written as DNA, the CDR3 is TGTGCCAGCGGTCGACCAGGGGGAGGGGAGACCCAGTACTTC.

The rearrangement uses TRBV4-2 and TRBJ2-7; unclear D gene. The V gene's germline CDR1 is LGHNA and CDR2 YNFKEQ. Trimming stripped 0 bases from V and 0 bases from J, with 12 bases between. This CDR3 is 16 amino acids long. The CDR3 sequence is CASSQDGIYTSYEQYF. In DNA form, the CDR3 reads TGTGCCAGCAGCCAAGATGGCATTTACACCTCCTACGAGCAGTACTTC.

V and J are TRBV5-4 and TRBJ2-2, with D perhaps TRBD2 (6 bases). The CDR3 is 15 amino acids. The germline gives CDR1 SGHNT, CDR2 YYREEE (reference sequence). V lost 1 base and J lost 4, with 11 bases in between. Here the CDR3 DNA reads TGTGCCAGCAGCTTGACGGGAGTCCTCACCGGGGAGCTGTTTTTT. Translated, it gives CASSLTGVLTGELFF.

This sequence joins TRBV29-1 and TRBJ1-3, with a tentative D call TRBD1 (6 bases). Germline CDR1 is SQVTM and CDR2 is ANQGSEA. V lost 5 bases and J lost 5, with 13 bases in between. The CDR3 is made up of 13 amino acids. The CDR3 here is CSVRLGARNTIYF. CDR3 coding DNA: TGCAGCGTTCGTTTGGGGGCGCGAAACACCATATATTTT.

The V call is TRBV28, the J call TRBJ1-4, with 8 bases aligning to TRBD1. Looked up from germline, CDR1 is MDHEN and CDR2 is SYDVKM. With 5 bases clipped from V and 8 bases from J, the junction kept 7 bases outside the gene matches. The CDR3 spans 14 residues. The CDR3 loop reads CASSLQGGREKLFF. The CDR3 DNA reads as TGTGCCAGCAGTCTACAGGGGGGTCGGGAAAAACTGTTTTTT.

The chain has TRBV10-3 and TRBJ1-2; 7 nucleotides agree with TRBD1. V lost 2 bases, J lost 8 bases, and 8 bases stayed unmatched. The germline V gene encodes CDR1 ENHRY and CDR2 SYGVKD. This CDR3 has 14 amino acids. Here the CDR3 reads CAISEPGSRGGYTF. The CDR3 coding sequence is TGTGCCATCAGTGAGCCAGGTTCCAGGGGGGGCTACACCTTC.

The rearrangement joins TRBV11-2 to TRBJ2-5, with 9 bases identical to TRBD1. CDR1 is SGHAT, CDR2 FQNNGV, per germline. The CDR3 contains 16 residues. The V gene end was trimmed by 6 bases and the J gene end by 4 bases; junction bases not matched to a gene: 12. CDR3 sequence (DNA): TGTGCCAGCAGGGCCTTGGACAGGGGAGAAGCAGAGACCCAGTACTTC. This translates into CASRALDRGEAETQYF.

The V and J genes are TRBV2 and TRBJ1-5; TRBD1 agrees at 9 bases. In germline, CDR1 is SNHLY, CDR2 FYNNEI. The V gene end was trimmed by 8 bases and the J gene end by 5 bases; junction bases not matched to a gene: 7. CDR3 length equals 14 residues. The CDR3 DNA reads as TGTGCCAGCTCCGCGGGGGACAGGGATCAGCCCCAGCATTTT. The encoded protein is CASSAGDRDQPQHF. Complete variable domain (other parts from reference TRBV2 and TRBJ1-5): EPEVTQTPSHQVTQMGQEVILRCVPISNHLYFYWYRQILGQKVEFLVSFYNNEISEKSEIFDDQFSVERPDGSNFTLKIRSTKLEDSAMYFCASSAGDRDQPQHFGDGTRLSIL.

The chain carries TRBV2 and TRBJ2-1; a possible D gene is TRBD1 (6 bases). V lost 8 bases and J lost 4, with 12 bases in between. This CDR3 is built from 13 residues. CDR1 is SNHLY, CDR2 FYNNEI, per germline. The CDR3 reads CASRRTDYNEQFF. The CDR3 region has the DNA TGTGCCAGCCGGAGGACAGATTACAATGAGCAGTTCTTC.

The gene calls are TRBV28 and TRBJ1-2, with D perhaps TRBD1 (5 bases). Looked up from germline, CDR1 is MDHEN and CDR2 is SYDVKM. The CDR3 has 16 residues. V lost 6 bases and J lost 8, with 25 bases in between. The CDR3 loop is CASSLAPGPVHRGYTF. The CDR3 DNA sequence: TGTGCCAGCAGCTTAGCACCGGGACCCGTTCATAGGGGCTACACCTTC.

This chain connects TRBV4-1 to TRBJ2-7; D perhaps matches TRBD1 (6 bases). The CDR3 covers 17 residues. V lost 1 base and J lost 3, with 19 bases in between. CDR1 is MGHRA, CDR2 YSYEKL, per germline. This CDR3 is CASSQARGHLDGYEQYF. For the CDR3, the DNA is TGCGCCAGCAGCCAAGCTAGGGGACACCTAGACGGCTACGAGCAGTACTTC.

The chain links TRBV29-1 to TRBJ1-2; D ambiguous. The V gene's germline CDR1 is SQVTM and CDR2 ANQGSEA. Trimming shortened V by 5 bases and J by 7 bases, and 14 bases separated the two germline ends. The CDR3 consists of 12 residues. This CDR3 reads CSVREGLGGYTF. Here the CDR3 DNA reads TGCAGCGTTCGGGAAGGTCTGGGTGGCTACACCTTC.

This chain uses TRBV3-1 (or the pseudogene TRBV3-2) with TRBJ1-2; weak D call: TRBD1 (5 bases). Germline V gene sequence: CDR1 LGHDT, CDR2 YNNKEL (reference sequence). V was trimmed by 3 bases and J by 8 bases, leaving 16 bases between them. This CDR3 contains 14 residues. CDR3 protein: CASSQMQGGWGYTF. The CDR3 DNA is TGTGCCAGCAGCCAGATGCAGGGCGGGTGGGGCTACACCTTC.

V usage is TRBV6-5 and J usage is TRBJ2-1, with 8 bases fitting TRBD1. The CDR3 loop spans 14 amino acids. Per the germline V gene, CDR1 is MNHEY and CDR2 is SVGAGI. The V segment lost 1 base and the J segment 8 bases; nucleotides outside the gene matches: 4. CDR3 protein: CASSYLDRAYEQFF. The CDR3 DNA reads as TGTGCCAGCAGTTACTTGGACAGGGCTTATGAGCAGTTCTTC.